This TCR beta chain came from a study of beta chain features in type 1 diabetes. Each of the CD4+ naive, central memory, regulatory and stem cell-like memory populations was sorted via CD45RO/CCR7/CD25/CD127/CD95/CD27. Reverse transcription of all isolated RNA meant that expressed TCRB transcripts were sequenced. The average output of naive, central memory and regulatory T cell samples was approximately 3.7 million reads. Some clones are missing from TCRdb's copy, which holds only in-frame ones; the method was immunoSEQ multiplex PCR. The sample holds about 160,000 clones, 9% seen once. Notes on the study in general: TCRB CDR3s were moderately but significantly shorter in Type 1 diabetes patients in all four CD4+ subsets.

With 6 bases removed from V and 1 base from J, the gap between germline ends came to 18 bases. This CDR3 is built from 16 residues. Germline V gene lookup returns CDR1 MDHEN and CDR2 SYDVKM. A remark on this clone: Its matching antigen is unknown.

This sequence joins TRBV28 and TRBJ1-1; a weak D match, TRBD1 (6 bases). Sample: central memory CD4+ T cells from blood. The sequence was obtained from a woman aged 30 to 39 with type 1 diabetes. DNA for the CDR3: TGTGCCAGCAGAACCCAGGGGCCCTATGCGAACACTGAAGCTTTCTTT. Translating gives CASRTQGPYANTEAFF.